These T cell receptor beta chains were read from a single sample in a study of T cell changes during pregnancy in multiple sclerosis. Clones were read by immunoSEQ multiplex PCR, and TCRdb kept only the in-frame ones, dropping some. The table lists 70,000 to 80,000 clones, roughly 94% of them singletons. The sequences come from peripheral blood, collected in the third trimester of pregnancy. Every receptor here comes from a female donor with multiple sclerosis, enrolled in a pregnancy study. Both conserved end residues are part of each CDR3. Each record gives: D gene, J gene, V gene, CDR3 DNA, CDR3 protein. A D gene is named only where the DNA matches it firmly.

>-|TRBJ1-2|TRBV27
TGTGCCAGCAGTTTAAGGCGGCTTCACTATGGCTACACCTTC
CASSLRRLHYGYTF
>TRBD1|TRBJ1-2|TRBV10-3
TGTGCCATCAGTGGCCCGAGGGGGACAGGATCCTATGGCTACACCTTC
CAISGPRGTGSYGYTF
>-|TRBJ2-7|TRBV29-1
TGCAGCGTTGAAGAAAATATGGGGAGCGAGCAGTACTTC
CSVEENMGSEQYF
>-|TRBJ2-7|TRBV5-4
TGTGCCAGCAGCTTCATAAGGACTTACTCCTACGAGCAGTACTTC
CASSFIRTYSYEQYF
>-|TRBJ1-4|TRBV15
TGTGCCACCAGCAGAGGAACGACAGCAACTAATGAAAAACTGTTTTTT
CATSRGTTATNEKLFF
>TRBD2|TRBJ2-1|TRBV18
TGTGCCAGCTCACCTCCGGGACTAGGTTACAATGAGCAGTTCTTC
CASSPPGLGYNEQFF
>TRBD2|TRBJ2-7|TRBV6-5
TGTGCCAGCAGCCCCCCAGCGGGGGGCCAATACGAGCAGTACTTC
CASSPPAGGQYEQYF
>TRBD1|TRBJ1-1|TRBV30
TGTGCCTGGAGATTAGGGGGCTACGGCACTGAAGCTTTCTTT
CAWRLGGYGTEAFF
>-|TRBJ1-6|TRBV9
TGTGCCAGCAGCGTCGGAGCAGACTATAATTCACCCCTCCACTTT
CASSVGADYNSPLHF
>-|TRBJ2-2|TRBV6-5
TGTGCCAGCAGTTCCGCCGGGGAGCTGTTTTTT
CASSSAGELFF
>-|TRBJ1-1|TRBV14
TGTGCCAGCAGCCAAGGGCTGAGGAGGCCCGTCGAAGCTTTCTTT
CASSQGLRRPVEAFF
>-|TRBJ1-3|TRBV27
TGTGCCAGCATGAGAACCGCGGCAGGGGGAAACACCATATATTTT
CASMRTAAGGNTIYF
>-|TRBJ2-2|TRBV5-1
TGCGCCAGCAGCTTAGAGGGTGGAAGCACCGGGGAGCTGTTTTTT
CASSLEGGSTGELFF
>TRBD2|TRBJ2-1|TRBV2
TGTGCCAGCAGGAGAGCGGGGCAGGATGAGCAGTTCTTC
CASRRAGQDEQFF
>-|TRBJ1-3|TRBV10-3
TGTGCCATCAGAGACAGCTCTGGAAACACCATATATTTT
CAIRDSSGNTIYF
>TRBD1|TRBJ2-7|TRBV7-2
TGTGCCAGCAGCTGGCAGGGACAGGGGACCTACGAGCAGTACTTC
CASSWQGQGTYEQYF
>TRBD1|TRBJ2-5|TRBV13
TGTGCCAGCAGCTGGACAGGGGGTTTAGAGACCCAGTACTTC
CASSWTGGLETQYF
>-|TRBJ2-6|TRBV6-4
TGTGCCAGCAGTGACTCGGGACACTCTGGGGCCAACGTCCTGACTTTC
CASSDSGHSGANVLTF
>-|TRBJ1-1|TRBV21-1
TGTGCCAGCAGCCATAAAATCCACAGGGGGCGTCGGACTGAAGCTTTCTTT
CASSHKIHRGRRTEAFF
>-|TRBJ2-1|TRBV5-1
TGCGCCAGCAGCTTGGATCCAGGATACAATGAGCAGTTCTTC
CASSLDPGYNEQFF
>-|TRBJ2-7|TRBV11-2
TGTGCCAGCAGCCGGGGGGCATACGAGCAGTACTTC
CASSRGAYEQYF
>-|TRBJ2-5|TRBV5-4
TGTGCCAGCAGCTTGGGACAGAATCAAGAGACCCAGTACTTC
CASSLGQNQETQYF
>TRBD1|TRBJ1-3|TRBV11-2
TGTGCCAGCAGCTGGAATACAGGGGGGAGGTCGGGAAACACCATATATTTT
CASSWNTGGRSGNTIYF
>-|TRBJ1-4|TRBV7-9
TGTGCCAGCCACGGGGTTCGAGAAAAACTGTTTTTT
CASHGVREKLFF